The entry that follows covers one T cell receptor (beta chain) sequence. The source of the sample is a study of blood T cell repertoires in COVID-19. This CDR3 region has 13 residues. Germline-derived CDR1 and CDR2 are LNHDA and SQIVND (reference sequence). V was clipped by 11 bases and J by 4 bases, with 17 bases between them. As handled by the study authors: Cell counts per sample came from amplifying reference gene primers. The assay was immunoSEQ multiplex PCR, and TCRdb's table has in-frame clones only and misses some. V and J calls and clone size are given by that table; D and trimming were obtained from the DNA. The data contain 260,000 or so clones, approximately 87% of them singletons.

The sequenced sample was peripheral blood. V is TRBV19 and J is TRBJ2-5; the D is unclear. The TCR was taken from a human donor in a cohort sampled during active COVID-19. For the CDR3, the DNA is TGTGCCTCCAAAGGCAGGAAACGAGAGACCCAGTACTTC. This gives the protein CASKGRKRETQYF.